Listed here are 14 T cell receptor beta chains from one sample, sequenced in a study of T cell repertoires in cytomegalovirus infection. Their antigen targets remain unknown. TCRdb analysed the reads with MiXCR anew, one entry per CDR3 protein. The data contain roughly 120,000 distinct CDR3 sequences, about 9.4% of them singletons. The sample consisted of PBMCs, sequenced either directly or after in vitro stimulation (not recorded which). The origin of the receptors is a human donor in good health (CMV status not recorded). Some clones in this sample may be carry-over from other donors' samples.

The CDR3 reads CASSPRGGGRAGELFF. In nucleotides, the CDR3 is TGTGCCAGCAGTCCCCGCGGAGGAGGGAGGGCCGGGGAGCTGTTTTTT. The rearrangement links TRBV28 to TRBJ2-2, with TRBD2 matching over 7 bases. Losses at the gene ends were 5 bases for V and 6 bases for J; bases not matched to a gene: 12. CDR1 is MDHEN, CDR2 SYDVKM, per germline. The CDR3 totals 16 residues.

This clonotype turned up a few times. The CDR3 sequence is CASSEGLAVGFYEQYF. In DNA form, the CDR3 reads TGTGCCAGCAGTGAAGGACTAGCGGTTGGCTTCTACGAGCAGTACTTC. This rearrangement joins TRBV6-1 to TRBJ2-7; 9 bases are a match to TRBD2. CDR3 length: 16 residues. Trimming cost V 1 base and J 3 bases; bases outside gene matches: 7. CDR1 MNHNS and CDR2 SASEGT come from the germline V gene.

Ten or more counts support this clonotype. CDR3 amino acids: CASSFRRGRSPGYEQYF. The CDR3 nucleotides read TGTGCCAGCAGCTTCCGCCGGGGTCGTAGTCCGGGGTACGAGCAGTACTTC. This sequence joins TRBV7-9 and TRBJ2-7, with D possibly TRBD2 on 5 matching bases. The CDR3 contains 17 residues. V shed 3 bases and J shed 4 bases, with 22 bases lying between them. Germline-derived CDR1 and CDR2 are SEHNR and FQNEAQ (reference sequence).

This chain links TRBV7-9 with TRBJ1-5; tentative D call: TRBD1 (5 bases). Germline CDR1 is SEHNR and CDR2 is FQNEAQ (reference sequence). The length of the CDR3 is 15 residues. V lost 1 base and J 2 bases, leaving 9 bases between the germline ends. The CDR3 DNA reads as TGTGCCAGCAGCTTAGACAGGAGCGGCAATCAGCCCCAGCATTTT. This translates into CASSLDRSGNQPQHF.

This clonotype was counted only a few times. This chain joins TRBV20-1 and TRBJ1-3, with no clear D. Trimming took off 6 bases at V and 0 bases at J, with 18 bases between the two ends. Germline loops: CDR1 DFQATT, CDR2 SNEGSKA (reference sequence). This CDR3 contains 16 residues. Here the CDR3 reads CSARTFDTSSGNTIYF. The CDR3 nucleotides read TGCAGTGCGAGGACGTTCGACACCAGCTCTGGAAACACCATATATTTT.

This clonotype was seen only a few times. The genes are TRBV11-2 and TRBJ2-5, with TRBD2 matching over 8 bases. CDR3 length: 17 amino acids. Unmatched junction bases numbered 12, after V lost 1 base and J lost 5 bases. The germline gives CDR1 SGHAT, CDR2 FQNNGV. The CDR3 region is CASSLGNLAGTEETQYF. Here the CDR3 DNA reads TGTGCCAGCAGCTTAGGGAATTTAGCGGGAACCGAGGAGACCCAGTACTTC.

This clonotype was observed a few times. The chain carries TRBV7-2 and TRBJ2-5; 7 bases line up with TRBD1. Germline CDR1 and CDR2: SGHTA and FQGNSA. Trimming removed 5 bases from V and 3 bases from J; junction bases left unmatched: 6. The CDR3 loop spans 14 amino acids. The CDR3 loop reads CASSPVTGEETQYF. The CDR3 DNA is TGTGCCAGCAGCCCGGTAACAGGGGAAGAGACCCAGTACTTC.

The sample holds many counts of this clonotype. This rearrangement joins TRBV12-5 to TRBJ2-5; D may be TRBD2 (6 bases). CDR1 is LGHNT, CDR2 FRNRAP, per germline. The CDR3 sequence is 14 residues long. V was cut by 3 bases and J by 4 bases, with 12 bases left in between. The CDR3 reads CASGLGGDRETQYF. The DNA of the CDR3 is TGTGCTAGTGGTTTAGGCGGGGATCGAGAGACCCAGTACTTC. The full variable domain, its missing parts supplied by reference TRBV12-5 and TRBJ2-5, is DARVTQTPRHKVTEMGQEVTMRCQPILGHNTVFWYRQTMMQGLELLAYFRNRAPLDDSGMPKDRFSAEMPDATLATLKIQPSEPRDSAVYFCASGLGGDRETQYFGPGTRLLVL.

This clonotype has a handful of counts. The V gene is TRBV11-2, the J gene TRBJ2-3; the D call may be TRBD1 or TRBD2 (5 bases each). The CDR3 is made up of 12 amino acids. The ends were cut back, 3 bases at V and 8 bases at J, with 9 bases in the middle. CDR1 and CDR2 from the germline V gene are SGHAT and FQNNGV. In DNA, the CDR3 is TGTGCCAGCAGCTTGGGGACCAGTACGCAGTATTTT. It encodes CASSLGTSTQYF.

The chain is built from TRBV20-1 and TRBJ1-5, with a weak D call TRBD1 (6 bases). Trimming shortened V by 3 bases and J by 0 bases, and 15 bases separated the two germline ends. Looked up from germline, CDR1 is DFQATT and CDR2 is SNEGSKA (reference sequence). The CDR3 spans 16 residues. The CDR3 loop is CSARGGTFYSNQPQHF. In nucleotides, the CDR3 is TGCAGTGCTAGGGGAGGGACATTTTATAGCAATCAGCCCCAGCATTTT.

This clonotype was observed at least ten times. This chain connects TRBV15 to TRBJ2-4; D may correspond to TRBD1 or TRBD2 (5 bases each). The germline V gene has CDR1 LNHNV and CDR2 YYDKDF (reference sequence). The CDR3 length is 19 residues. The germline V and J ends were trimmed by 3 bases and 0 bases, with 21 bases remaining between them. The CDR3 bases are TGTGCCACCAGCAGTCCACTCGGGGCAGGGAGTCTAGCCAAAAACATTCAGTACTTC. Translating gives CATSSPLGAGSLAKNIQYF.

This clonotype occurred a few times. This sequence joins TRBV6-5 and TRBJ1-1; 9 nucleotides line up with TRBD1. The length of the CDR3 is 16 residues. V was clipped by 5 bases and J by 1 base; unmatched bases: 8. CDR1 and CDR2 from the germline V gene are MNHEY and SVGAGI. CDR3 in DNA: TGTGCCAGCAGTCCAGGACAGGGGCAAAAGAACACTGAAGCTTTCTTT. Its protein product is CASSPGQGQKNTEAFF.

This clonotype was counted ten times or more. The chain combines TRBV20-1 with TRBJ1-1; 7 bases match TRBD1. Germline V gives CDR1 DFQATT, CDR2 SNEGSKA (reference sequence). The CDR3 is made up of 13 amino acids. Trimming cost V 3 bases and J 4 bases; bases outside gene matches: 5. CDR3: CSASRQGGTEAFF. CDR3 coding DNA: TGCAGTGCTAGTCGACAGGGAGGCACTGAAGCTTTCTTT.

The chain uses TRBV7-8 and TRBJ2-1; TRBD2 agrees at 14 bases. Germline CDR1 SGHVS, CDR2 FQNEAQ. The length of the CDR3 is 16 residues. Unmatched junction bases numbered 6, after V lost 4 bases and J lost 7 bases. The CDR3, as DNA: TGTGCCAGCAGCTCACCAAGGACTAGCGGGAGGAATGAGCAGTTCTTC. It is translated as CASSSPRTSGRNEQFF.